Below, one TCR beta chain is given with its context. This clonotype was recorded at least ten times. Its binding antigen is unknown. The sample holds no much larger clone one base away, and base qualities are not on file. Only healthy Caucasian donors were included. Three pairs of female monozygotic twins, all aged about 18 to 30 years, were included in the twin cohort. Miltenyi CD45RO+ enrichment and human naive T-cell isolation kits were used to isolate memory (CD45RO+) and naive T cells from PBMC. CDR1 DFQATT and CDR2 SNEGSKA were looked up in the germline V gene (reference sequence). V lost 8 bases and J lost 8 bases, and the count of bases not matched to a germline gene is 10. From the cysteine up to the phenylalanine, the CDR3 has a length of 13 residues. The read is trimmed to its CDR3 DNA, 39 bases read in frame from base 1. This specimen comes from a study of identical twins (dated by TCRdb to the mid-2010s). As for the study more broadly: To test whether fetal clonotypes persist, the study used deep sequencing on TCR alpha and beta repertoires from monozygotic twins, unrelated adults of various ages, and cord blood. To rule out contamination, the twin experiments were replicated at different times with different library preparation protocols.

The method was 5' RACE. Sequencing was performed on an Illumina HiSeq 2000. Template switching added a universal primer binding site, and the final cDNA carried a unique molecular identifier that allowed TCR cDNA molecules to be counted accurately. First-strand cDNA for TCR alpha and beta chains was synthesized from specific primers in the conserved constant-segment region. Each cDNA library was double barcoded, with a SMART-Mk sample barcode plus Illumina barcodes, to control for contamination. TruSeq adapter sequences along with Illumina sample barcodes were introduced in two successive PCR steps. TCR alpha and beta cDNA libraries were sequenced on the Illumina HiSeq platform with custom primers. Per the original workflow: Raw reads were processed with MiGEC to extract unique molecular identifiers, and MiXCR was used to determine CDR3 positions. For each individual, recombination models were inferred using an EM algorithm with the repgenHMM and IGoR tools. Shared clonotype analysis was performed with the tcR package in R, normalizing sharing by the product of cloneset sizes. To study raw recombination free of thymic and clonal selection effects, out-of-frame nonproductive sequences were analyzed. In TCRdb, the public reads were trimmed at Q25 with fastp and aligned with MiXCR, with productive beta chains retained. For every CDR3 protein sequence, its rows merge into one entry that carries the most common genes and DNA. It is TCRdb's table, rather than the study itself, that gives the V and J calls and clone size. Counted in this sample were 250,000 or so distinct CDR3 sequences; 5.5% to 7% of them appeared once. The top ten clones comprise roughly 3.7% of the sample.

Beyond this particular receptor, the publication reports: Recombination models systematically underestimated out-of-frame TCR alpha sharing in monozygotic twins but agreed with sharing between unrelated individuals. Invariant T cells such as MAIT and iNKT could partly confound zero-insertion analyses, although diverse VJ usage argued against such confounding for most clonotypes. In beta out-of-frame sequences, excess twin sharing was weaker, because having fewer shared sequences lowered the signal-to-noise ratio. Conclusions relied on cross-sectional statistical analysis, since the same donors could not be followed over many years. Compared with coincidental sharing between unrelated individuals, out-of-frame TCR alpha sequences shared between twins showed an excess of sequences with low generation probability. Abundant cord blood beta clonotypes carried fewer insertions; young adult naive repertoires showed a weaker similar trend, while memory repertoires showed none.

The same sample was also studied in work on yellow fever vaccine responses in identical twins. Reported in the second study: The T cell response to vaccination in identical twins was reported by the authors to appear partly convergent and partly personalized. In the study, vaccine-responding T cell clones were precisely tracked in identical twins.

The clonotype was recovered from a young woman in good health. Recombination connected TRBV20-1 to TRBJ2-1; 9 of the junction bases match TRBD1. Sequenced material: memory (CD45RO+) T cells sorted from blood. The meaning of the sample's cell subset or site label: CD45RO+ enriched T cells. The nucleotide sequence is TGCAGTTCCACGAGGGACAGGGTCTATGAGCAGTTCTTC. It is translated as CSSTRDRVYEQFF.